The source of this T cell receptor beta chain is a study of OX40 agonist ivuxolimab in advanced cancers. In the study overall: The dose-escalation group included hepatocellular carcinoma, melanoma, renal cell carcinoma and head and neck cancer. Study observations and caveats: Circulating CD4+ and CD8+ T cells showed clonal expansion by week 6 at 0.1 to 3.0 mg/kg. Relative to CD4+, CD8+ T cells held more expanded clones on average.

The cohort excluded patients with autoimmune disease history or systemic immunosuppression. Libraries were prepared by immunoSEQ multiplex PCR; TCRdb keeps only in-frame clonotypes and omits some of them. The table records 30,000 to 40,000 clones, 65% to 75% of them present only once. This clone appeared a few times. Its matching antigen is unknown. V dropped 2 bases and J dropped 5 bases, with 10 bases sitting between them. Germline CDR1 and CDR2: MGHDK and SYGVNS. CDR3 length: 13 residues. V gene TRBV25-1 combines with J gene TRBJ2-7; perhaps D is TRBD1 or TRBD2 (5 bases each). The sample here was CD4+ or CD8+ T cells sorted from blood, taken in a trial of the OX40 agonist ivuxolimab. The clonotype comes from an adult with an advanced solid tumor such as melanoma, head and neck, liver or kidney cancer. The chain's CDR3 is CASSEGDGHEQYF. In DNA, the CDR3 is TGTGCCAGCAGTGAAGGGGACGGTCACGAGCAGTACTTC.